These 3 T cell receptor beta chains were sequenced from one sample in a study of blood T cell repertoires in COVID-19. Repertoires were generated with immunoSEQ multiplex PCR, while TCRdb's copy carries only in-frame clones and drops some. The sample comprises 90,000 to 140,000 clones, around 76% of which are singletons, and around 19% rests with the top ten. The sequenced material came from peripheral blood. The receptors here all came from a woman aged 70-85 years with acute or convalescent COVID-19.

The count of this clone is one. The chain links TRBV5-4 to TRBJ2-6; D is undetermined. The CDR3 is 16 amino acids. Germline values: CDR1 SGHNT, CDR2 YYREEE (reference sequence). Trimming removed 3 bases at V and 0 bases at J, with 10 bases between. The CDR3 sequence is CASSSKNSSGANVLTF. The CDR3 nucleotides read TGTGCCAGCAGCTCGAAAAACAGCTCTGGGGCCAACGTCCTGACTTTC.

The chain links TRBV28 to TRBJ1-2; D is unresolved. This CDR3 is built from 14 residues. V dropped 8 bases and J dropped 6 bases, with 19 bases sitting between them. The germline CDR1 and CDR2 sequences are MDHEN and SYDVKM. The CDR3, as DNA: TGTGCCAGCGGGTCCTCCCTGGGCAGAGATGGCTACACCTTC. Protein product: CASGSSLGRDGYTF.

The CDR3 DNA reads as TGTGCCAGCACCATCACGGGACTAGCGGGGGGCGAGCAGTACTTC. This translates into CASTITGLAGGEQYF. The chain links TRBV7-8 to TRBJ2-7, with 15 bases identical to TRBD2. Looked up from germline, CDR1 is SGHVS and CDR2 is FQNEAQ. Trimming took 7 bases from V and 6 from J; bases not matched to a gene: 7. CDR3 length: 15 amino acids.